This T cell receptor beta chain was recovered during a study of blood T cell repertoires in COVID-19. Looking at the study overall: COVID-19 samples from acute and convalescent phases originated in the United States, Italy and Spain. T cells, B-cell-depleted T cells, or PBMCs provided the cDNA or gDNA that served as material.

Original handling: It was from reference gene primer amplification that nucleated cell counts were estimated. Assay: immunoSEQ multiplex PCR; the TCRdb copy retains only in-frame clones and omits some. V and J calls plus clone size are reproduced from that table; the DNA served to infer D and trimming. This sample carries 95,000 to 150,000 clones, 87% of them seen once, and the ten largest clones take less than 30%. Unmatched junction bases numbered 6, after V lost 6 bases and J lost 2 bases. Looked up from germline, CDR1 is MDHEN and CDR2 is SYDVKM. CDR3 length: 15 residues. Sequencing was performed on peripheral blood. V is TRBV28 and J is TRBJ1-1; 10 bases map to TRBD1. The sequence derives from a woman in her sixties or seventies with acute or convalescent COVID-19. The CDR3 sequence: CASRTGGADNTEAFF. For the CDR3, the DNA is TGTGCCAGCAGGACAGGGGGCGCCGATAACACTGAAGCTTTCTTT.